What follows is one T cell receptor (beta chain) and its context. From germline, CDR1 is LGHNA and CDR2 YSLEER. The CDR3 is 18 amino acids. V was pared by 3 bases and J by 1 base, with 22 bases between. This sample stems from a study of patients and donors after allogeneic stem cell transplantation. TCRdb processed the RT-PCR reads anew with MiXCR; each CDR3 protein has one entry. There are under 170,000 distinct CDR3 sequences in the sample; 37% occur only once, and about 50% lies in the top ten. The sequenced sample was blood, either unsorted or a sorted T cell fraction (not recorded which). This rearrangement joins TRBV4-3 to TRBJ2-7, with no clear D. This clonotype originated in a human donor who was either an allogeneic HSCT recipient or a stem cell or donor lymphocyte infusion donor (not recorded which). It is not recorded whose cells these are; they may come from a transplant donor. CDR3 DNA sequence: TGCGCCAGCAGCCATCAGTTCGGCGATCGGAGAGATTCCTACGAGCAGTACTTC. Protein: CASSHQFGDRRDSYEQYF.